The 27 T cell receptor beta chains listed next were all sequenced from one sample in a study of PD-1 blockade in classical Hodgkin lymphoma. The time point: cycle 4 day 1 (C4D1), after six to seven weeks of nivolumab. Each patient experienced a relapse that followed autologous stem cell transplantation, and brentuximab vedotin exposure varied. Repertoires were generated with immunoSEQ multiplex PCR, while TCRdb's copy carries only in-frame clones and drops some. The profile covers about 47,000 clones, with about 80% appearing a single time and 19% taken by the ten largest. The sequencing used peripheral blood mononuclear cells (PBMCs), collected before the fourth cycle of nivolumab. The receptors here all came from a human donor with classical Hodgkin lymphoma.

In its sample, this clone was seen a few times. This chain uses TRBV9 with TRBJ2-5; 7 nucleotides match TRBD2. Germline V gene data show CDR1 as SGDLS and CDR2 as YYNGEE. J gave up 2 bases and V 5 bases, and 3 bases lay outside the gene matches. This CDR3 is 13 amino acids long. The CDR3 is CASSVGGQETQYF. In DNA form, the CDR3 reads TGTGCCAGCAGTGTCGGGGGGCAAGAGACCCAGTACTTC.

The chain links TRBV11-3 to TRBJ2-7, with TRBD1 matching over 8 bases. V was clipped by 6 bases and J by 3 bases; unmatched bases: 4. From germline, CDR1 is SGHNT and CDR2 YENEEA. This CDR3 is 13 amino acids long. Written as DNA, the CDR3 is TGTGCCAGCAGACCAGGGGGCCTCTACGAGCAGTACTTC. As protein: CASRPGGLYEQYF.

This clone was detected many times. The V call is TRBV5-6, the J call TRBJ2-7, with 13 bases that match TRBD2. The CDR3 consists of 15 residues. J gave up 6 bases and V 4 bases, and 7 bases lay outside the gene matches. The germline V gene encodes CDR1 SGHDT and CDR2 YYEEEE. CDR3 bases: TGTGCCAGCAGCATAGGACTAGCGGGAGTCACCGAGCAGTACTTC. It yields the protein CASSIGLAGVTEQYF. Full variable domain (outside the CDR3, taken from reference TRBV5-6 and TRBJ2-7): DAGVTQSPTHLIKTRGQQVTLRCSPKSGHDTVSWYQQALGQGPQFIFQYYEEEERQRGNFPDRFSGHQFPNYSSELNVNALLLGDSALYLCASSIGLAGVTEQYFGPGTRLTVT.

The chain couples TRBV15 to TRBJ1-2, with a possible D match to TRBD1 (5 bases). The CDR3 loop spans 15 amino acids. The germline V and J ends were trimmed by 3 bases and 3 bases, with 14 bases remaining between them. The V gene's germline CDR1 is LNHNV and CDR2 YYDKDF (reference sequence). The CDR3 DNA reads TGTGCCACCAGCAGGGAGGGGACGGATTACTATGGCTACACCTTC. Its translation: CATSREGTDYYGYTF.

V is TRBV13 and J is TRBJ1-3; weak D call: TRBD1 (5 bases). The germline CDR1 and CDR2 sequences are PRHDT and FYEKMQ (reference sequence). V dropped 5 bases and J dropped 4 bases, with 15 bases sitting between them. The CDR3 runs to 15 residues. The CDR3 reads CASSEAQGSGNTIYF. The CDR3 bases are TGTGCCAGCAGCGAGGCCCAGGGATCAGGAAACACCATATATTTT.

The V call is TRBV27, the J call TRBJ1-5; D is unresolved. The CDR3 totals 15 residues. Looked up from germline, CDR1 is MNHEY and CDR2 is SMNVEV (reference sequence). Between the trimmed V and J ends, which lost 0 bases and 3 bases, there was a span of 9 bases. CDR3: CASSLSNGDNQPQHF. The CDR3, as DNA: TGTGCCAGCAGTTTATCGAATGGGGACAATCAGCCCCAGCATTTT.

J is TRBJ2-5 and V is TRBV10-2; D unresolved. Germline CDR1 reads WSHSY; CDR2 reads SAAADI. Trimming cost V 3 bases and J 5 bases, with 7 bases left between them. The CDR3 has 12 residues. The CDR3 DNA reads as TGCGCCAGCAGTGACTTAGGGGAGACCCAGTACTTC. Its protein is CASSDLGETQYF.

DNA for the CDR3: TGTGCCAGCAGTCACTATGGCTACACCTTC. It is translated as CASSHYGYTF. The V call is TRBV6-6, the J call TRBJ1-2; D not certain. CDR3 length: 10 amino acids. V lost 5 bases to trimming and J lost 3 bases, with 1 base between them. Germline loops: CDR1 MNHNY, CDR2 SVGAGI (reference sequence).

CDR3 sequence: CASSPTGVYQETQYF. As DNA, the CDR3 is TGTGCCAGCAGTCCGACAGGGGTGTACCAAGAGACCCAGTACTTC. The chain couples TRBV28 to TRBJ2-5; the match to TRBD1 covers 8 bases. The CDR3 length is 15 residues. With V trimmed by 5 bases and J by 0 bases, 5 bases remained unmatched. Germline values: CDR1 MDHEN, CDR2 SYDVKM.

This sequence joins TRBV7-6 and TRBJ1-1; 7 positions match TRBD1. The trim removed 5 bases at V and 1 base at J, leaving 10 bases unmatched. Germline loops: CDR1 SGHVS, CDR2 FNYEAQ. This CDR3 has 16 residues. Written as DNA, the CDR3 is TGTGCCAGCAGCCCGCTCCAGGGGGTTAAGAACACTGAAGCTTTCTTT. Amino acid sequence: CASSPLQGVKNTEAFF.

The chain joins TRBV9 to TRBJ1-3; 9 bases match TRBD1. Germline V gene sequence: CDR1 SGDLS, CDR2 YYNGEE. The CDR3 runs to 16 residues. The V and J ends lost 4 bases and 4 bases, in that order; junction bases with no gene match: 9. CDR3 bases: TGTGCCAGCAGCCCTGGACAGGGGAGATGGGGAAACACCATATATTTT. The encoded protein is CASSPGQGRWGNTIYF.

This chain uses TRBV15 with TRBJ2-3; 7 bases agree with TRBD2. This CDR3 spans 16 amino acids. Looked up from germline, CDR1 is LNHNV and CDR2 is YYDKDF (reference sequence). V was clipped by 1 base and J by 5 bases; unmatched bases: 9. CDR3: CATSRVGGGPEDTQYF. CDR3 in DNA: TGTGCCACCAGCAGAGTTGGGGGAGGGCCGGAAGATACGCAGTATTTT. Using reference TRBV15 and TRBJ2-3 for the parts outside the CDR3, the full variable domain is DAMVIQNPRYQVTQFGKPVTLSCSQTLNHNVMYWYQQKSSQAPKLLFHYYDKDFNNEADTPDNFQSRRPNTSFCFLDIRSPGLGDTAMYLCATSRVGGGPEDTQYFGPGTRLTVL.

V and J are TRBV19 and TRBJ1-4, with 8 bases matching TRBD1. Trimming cost V 9 bases and J 7 bases; bases outside gene matches: 16. The CDR3 has 16 amino acids. Germline V CDR1 and CDR2: LNHDA, SQIVND (reference sequence). The CDR3: CASTPSRGTGGEKLFF. In DNA, the CDR3 is TGTGCCAGCACTCCCTCGCGTGGGACAGGCGGTGAAAAACTGTTTTTT. Using reference TRBV19 and TRBJ1-4 for the parts outside the CDR3, the full variable domain is DGGITQSPKYLFRKEGQNVTLSCEQNLNHDAMYWYRQDPGQGLRLIYYSQIVNDFQKGDIAEGYSVSREKKESFPLTVTSAQKNPTAFYLCASTPSRGTGGEKLFFGSGTQLSVL.

This rearrangement joins TRBV27 to TRBJ2-7, with D possibly being TRBD1 (6 bases). The CDR3 has 15 residues. V gave up 5 bases and J gave up 0 bases, with 14 bases separating them. Germline values: CDR1 MNHEY, CDR2 SMNVEV (reference sequence). The DNA of the CDR3 is TGTGCCAGCAGTACCCGACAGGCGAGCTCCTACGAGCAGTACTTC. The encoded protein is CASSTRQASSYEQYF.

V is TRBV30 and J is TRBJ1-6; D remains unclear. Germline V CDR1 and CDR2: GTSNPN, SVGIG (reference sequence). This CDR3 has 13 residues. The V and J ends lost 5 bases and 4 bases respectively, with 9 bases between them. CDR3 DNA: TGTGCCTGGGGGCAAACTTATAATTCACCCCTCCACTTT. Amino acid sequence: CAWGQTYNSPLHF.

The chain is built from TRBV7-2 and TRBJ2-3; D remains ambiguous. The germline V gene has CDR1 SGHTA and CDR2 FQGNSA. The CDR3 loop spans 14 amino acids. V was cut by 1 base and J by 5 bases, with 10 bases left in between. The CDR3, as DNA: TGTGCCAGCAGCTTAGGGTCAGAGCTAGATACGCAGTATTTT. Its protein is CASSLGSELDTQYF.

The V call is TRBV10-3, the J call TRBJ2-5; D perhaps matches TRBD1 (6 bases). Germline CDR1 is ENHRY and CDR2 is SYGVKD. Trimming took off 2 bases at V and 2 bases at J, with 9 bases between the two ends. The CDR3 is made up of 14 amino acids. CDR3 sequence reads: CAISELDRQETQYF. The CDR3 nucleotides are TGTGCCATCAGTGAGCTGGACAGACAAGAGACCCAGTACTTC.

This rearrangement joins TRBV6-5 to TRBJ2-5; 8 bases match TRBD2. Germline-derived CDR1 and CDR2 are MNHEY and SVGAGI. The CDR3 covers 15 residues. Trimming removed 7 bases from V and 0 bases from J; junction bases left unmatched: 7. DNA of the CDR3: TGTGCCAGCACCTTTCTGCGGGGGGACCAAGAGACCCAGTACTTC. Translating it yields CASTFLRGDQETQYF.

The rearrangement uses TRBV6-6 and TRBJ1-6; no firm D call. Trimming removed 0 bases from V and 9 bases from J, with 6 bases in between. This CDR3 is built from 13 residues. Germline V lookup: CDR1 MNHNY, CDR2 SVGAGI (reference sequence). The CDR3 DNA reads TGTGCCAGCAGTTACTCGTTCGCTTCACCCCTCCACTTT. It translates to CASSYSFASPLHF.

The rearrangement joins TRBV15 to TRBJ2-2; D may be TRBD1 (6 bases). V lost 0 bases to trimming and J lost 4 bases, with 15 bases between them. The CDR3 is 17 residues long. The germline V gene has CDR1 LNHNV and CDR2 YYDKDF (reference sequence). The CDR3 here is CATSRDRPGHLTGELFF. In nucleotides, the CDR3 is TGTGCCACCAGCAGAGATCGGCCGGGACACCTCACCGGGGAGCTGTTTTTT.

The V gene is TRBV5-6, the J gene TRBJ2-7; D gene ambiguous. V lost 1 base to trimming and J lost 2 bases, with 7 bases between them. The CDR3 length is 13 residues. Germline loops: CDR1 SGHDT, CDR2 YYEEEE. The CDR3 nucleotides are TGTGCCAGCAGCTTGTTCATCACCTACGAGCAGTACTTC. The encoded protein is CASSLFITYEQYF.

This rearrangement joins TRBV6-1 to TRBJ2-7; TRBD2 aligns across 11 bases. CDR3 size: 16 residues. The J segment lost 0 bases and the V segment lost 0 bases, leaving 1 base of the junction unmatched. Germline CDR1 reads MNHNS; CDR2 reads SASEGT. Here the CDR3 reads CASSEALAGGSYEQYF. The CDR3 bases are TGTGCCAGCAGTGAAGCCCTAGCGGGGGGCTCCTACGAGCAGTACTTC.

The chain recombines TRBV5-4 with TRBJ2-7; 14 bases map to TRBD2. This CDR3 is built from 16 residues. The germline gives CDR1 SGHNT, CDR2 YYREEE (reference sequence). Germline trimming cut 3 bases from V and 6 bases from J; bases unmatched to any gene: 8. CDR3 in amino acids: CASSSGTSGRVGEQYF. For the CDR3, the DNA is TGTGCCAGCAGCTCAGGGACTAGCGGGAGAGTAGGCGAGCAGTACTTC.

The rearrangement uses TRBV18 and TRBJ2-7; no reliable D call. The germline V gene has CDR1 KGHSH and CDR2 LQKENI. CDR3 length equals 14 residues. V was cut by 3 bases and J by 2 bases, with 11 bases left in between. As DNA, the CDR3 is TGTGCCAGCTCACCCGAGTCGTTCACCTACGAGCAGTACTTC. It is translated as CASSPESFTYEQYF.

The rearrangement links TRBV4-2 to TRBJ2-7; 8 bases fit TRBD2. The CDR3 is made up of 17 amino acids. V lost 0 bases to trimming and J lost 5 bases; unmatched junction nucleotides: 12. The germline gives CDR1 LGHNA, CDR2 YNFKEQ. CDR3 loop: CASSQDLFGTRSDEQYF. CDR3 bases: TGTGCCAGCAGCCAAGATCTTTTTGGGACTAGATCTGACGAGCAGTACTTC.

This clone appeared once. V and J are TRBV7-3 and TRBJ2-3; D is possibly TRBD2 (6 bases). With 3 bases removed from V and 3 bases from J, the gap between germline ends came to 13 bases. The CDR3 length is 15 residues. Germline V gene sequence: CDR1 SGHTA, CDR2 FQGTGA. The CDR3: CASSFGGGGTDTQYF. CDR3 in DNA: TGTGCCAGCAGCTTCGGTGGAGGAGGGACAGATACGCAGTATTTT.

The chain has TRBV7-3 and TRBJ2-6; D is undetermined. CDR3 length: 16 amino acids. Germline CDR1 reads SGHTA; CDR2 reads FQGTGA. Trimming left V 5 bases short and J 3 bases short, with 14 bases between. CDR3 sequence: CASSPRPLGGANVLTF. DNA for the CDR3: TGTGCCAGCAGCCCCCGGCCTCTGGGTGGGGCCAACGTCCTGACTTTC.